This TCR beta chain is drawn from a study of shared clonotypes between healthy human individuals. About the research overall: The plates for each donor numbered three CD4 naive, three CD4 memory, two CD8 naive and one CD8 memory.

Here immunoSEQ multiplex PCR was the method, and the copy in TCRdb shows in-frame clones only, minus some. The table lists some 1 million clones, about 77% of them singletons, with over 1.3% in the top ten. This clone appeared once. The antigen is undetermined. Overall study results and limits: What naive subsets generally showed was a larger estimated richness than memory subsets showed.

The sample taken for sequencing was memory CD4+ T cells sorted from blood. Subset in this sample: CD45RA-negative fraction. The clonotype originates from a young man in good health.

This CDR3 reads CASSWAVNTGELFF. In nucleotides, the CDR3 is TGTGCCAGCAGCTGGGCAGTGAACACCGGGGAGCTGTTTTTT. The V gene is TRBV11-2, the J gene TRBJ2-2; no definite D call. V dropped 4 bases and J dropped 1 base, with 7 bases sitting between them. The CDR3 extends over 14 amino acids. Germline CDR1 reads SGHAT; CDR2 reads FQNNGV.